Sequencing of this T cell receptor (beta chain) was carried out in a study of beta chain features in type 1 diabetes. General study findings and limits: Junctions at VDJ sites from type 1 diabetes patients had fewer insertions and more deletions. Shorter TCRB CDR3s, moderately but significantly so, were found in Type 1 diabetes patients in all four CD4+ subsets. The naive, central memory and Treg TCRB repertoires showed an apparent similarity that was greater among patients than among healthy donors.

This clone has a handful of counts. What it recognizes is unknown. The entirety of the isolated RNA underwent reverse transcription, so expressed TCRB transcripts were sequenced. Naive, central memory and regulatory T cell samples yielded about 4 million reads on average. Assay used: immunoSEQ multiplex PCR; TCRdb lists only in-frame clones, some missing. The table records hundreds of thousands of clones, less than 20% of them present only once. Germline CDR1 SGHAT, CDR2 FQNNGV. The CDR3 contains 13 residues. The V end lost 7 bases, the J end lost 3 bases, and 13 bases lay between the germline ends. The material sequenced was naive CD4+ T cells from blood. This TCR derives from a man aged 18 to 29 in good health. The chain uses TRBV11-2 and TRBJ2-7; D might be TRBD1 (5 bases). This CDR3 is CASKGLGVYEQYF. CDR3 coding DNA: TGTGCCAGCAAGGGGCTTGGGGTCTACGAGCAGTACTTC.